One sample yielded the 24 T cell receptor beta chains listed below, sequenced in a study of human T cells and chemical hapten exposure. One entry per CDR3 protein, called by TCRdb with MiXCR from the RACE reads. Found here are 150,000 or so distinct CDR3 sequences, about 15% of them singletons; the top ten hold about 1.8%. The time point here: patch test 1, 2 weeks after DPC sensitization. This sample's treatment: therapeutic diphenylcyclopropenone sensitization with weekly scalp DPC. The material sequenced was whole blood, taken in connection with sensitization to the hapten diphenylcyclopropenone (DPC). Receptors were obtained from a woman aged 25-40 years with alopecia areata. Some clones in this sample may be carry-over from other donors' samples.

J is TRBJ1-6 and V is TRBV4-1, with D perhaps matching TRBD1 (5 bases). There are 14 residues in the CDR3. Germline V lookup: CDR1 MGHRA, CDR2 YSYEKL. The V and J ends lost 0 bases and 6 bases respectively, with 6 bases between them. The chain's CDR3 is CASSQETANSPLHF. CDR3 sequence (DNA): TGCGCCAGCAGCCAAGAGACAGCTAATTCACCCCTCCACTTT.

This clonotype was seen ten or more times. The chain recombines TRBV19 with TRBJ1-5; no definite D call. V shed 7 bases and J shed 5 bases, with 9 bases lying between them. The CDR3 has 12 residues. Germline CDR1 and CDR2: LNHDA and SQIVND (reference sequence). The CDR3 region is CASNRVDQPQHF. The CDR3 bases are TGTGCCAGTAATAGGGTTGATCAGCCCCAGCATTTT.

This clonotype was counted between two and nine times. This chain uses TRBV4-3 with TRBJ1-5; D gene unclear. Trimming took 0 bases from V and 4 from J, leaving 10 bases between them. CDR1 and CDR2 (germline): LGHNA, YSLEER. The CDR3 runs to 15 residues. CDR3 loop: CASSQDLGFNQPQHF. The CDR3 DNA sequence: TGCGCCAGCAGCCAAGATCTGGGGTTTAATCAGCCCCAGCATTTT.

J is TRBJ2-7 and V is TRBV7-2; 11 bases agree with TRBD2. Per germline, CDR1 SGHTA and CDR2 FQGNSA. CDR3 size: 17 residues. V gave up 1 base and J gave up 1 base; unmatched junction bases: 6. CDR3 DNA: TGTGCCAGCAGCTTAGTTAGCGGGGGGGCCAGTTCCTACGAGCAGTACTTC. Translation: CASSLVSGGASSYEQYF.

The chain uses TRBV28 and TRBJ1-5; D unclear. The V gene lost 3 bases and the J gene lost 2 bases, with 8 bases spanning the gap. The V gene's germline CDR1 is MDHEN and CDR2 SYDVKM. This CDR3 comprises 14 residues. The CDR3 DNA follows: TGTGCCAGCAGTTTGTGGCAGGGCAATCAGCCCCAGCATTTT. Translation gives CASSLWQGNQPQHF. The whole variable domain, remainder taken from reference TRBV28 and TRBJ1-5, is DVKVTQSSRYLVKRTGEKVFLECVQDMDHENMFWYRQDPGLGLRLIYFSYDVKMKEKGDIPEGYSVSREKKERFSLILESASTNQTSMYLCASSLWQGNQPQHFGDGTRLSIL.

Here the CDR3 DNA reads TGTGCCAGCAGTGAGGCAGGGGATGGCTACACCTTC. Its protein is CASSEAGDGYTF. The rearrangement links TRBV2 to TRBJ1-2; D is possibly TRBD1 (6 bases). Trimming removed 3 bases at V and 6 bases at J, with 8 bases between. The CDR3 has 12 amino acids. Looked up from germline, CDR1 is SNHLY and CDR2 is FYNNEI.

There are a few counts of this clonotype. The chain carries TRBV12-3 or TRBV12-4 and TRBJ2-2; 7 bases agree with TRBD1. The CDR3 is 16 amino acids. With V trimmed by 4 bases and J by 0 bases, 5 bases remained unmatched. CDR3 loop: CASSSPTGPNTGELFF. DNA for the CDR3: TGTGCCAGCAGTTCCCCGACAGGGCCGAACACCGGGGAGCTGTTTTTT.

There are a few counts of this clonotype. The chain recombines TRBV19 with TRBJ2-1; 10 bases map to TRBD2. The V gene's germline CDR1 is LNHDA and CDR2 SQIVND (reference sequence). The V gene end was trimmed by 4 bases and the J gene end by 3 bases; junction bases not matched to a gene: 3. CDR3 length equals 15 residues. Written as DNA, the CDR3 is TGTGCCAGTAGTAGGCAGCGGGGGGGCTACAATGAGCAGTTCTTC. Residues: CASSRQRGGYNEQFF.

This clonotype showed up just a few times. The rearrangement joins TRBV11-2 to TRBJ2-6, with a weak D call TRBD1 (5 bases). Trimming removed 5 bases from V and 2 bases from J, with 10 bases in between. Germline V gene lookup returns CDR1 SGHAT and CDR2 FQNNGV. CDR3 size: 15 residues. The CDR3 region has the DNA TGTGCCAGCAGCCTACAGGCGGCTGGGGCCAACGTCCTGACTTTC. Translation: CASSLQAAGANVLTF.

CDR3 protein: CSASHGPGYTF. For the CDR3, the DNA is TGCAGTGCTTCCCATGGCCCTGGCTACACCTTC. The V and J genes are TRBV20-1 and TRBJ1-2; no clear D. Trimming removed 5 bases at V and 7 bases at J, with 11 bases between. The CDR3 has 11 residues. Germline V gene lookup returns CDR1 DFQATT and CDR2 SNEGSKA (reference sequence).

This clonotype was seen a few times. The chain links TRBV28 to TRBJ2-2; D not certain. V was cut by 8 bases and J by 0 bases, with 7 bases left in between. The CDR3 has 13 residues. Germline loops: CDR1 MDHEN, CDR2 SYDVKM. This chain's CDR3 is CASPNSNTGELFF. The CDR3 region has the DNA TGTGCCAGCCCGAATTCGAACACCGGGGAGCTGTTTTTT.

This clonotype was counted only a few times. V gene TRBV7-2 combines with J gene TRBJ1-4; TRBD1 matches 8 bases. There are 15 residues in the CDR3. The germline CDR1 and CDR2 sequences are SGHTA and FQGNSA. With 5 bases clipped from V and 3 bases from J, the junction kept 5 bases outside the gene matches. The CDR3 loop is CASSRKGQANEKLFF. CDR3 DNA: TGTGCCAGCAGCCGCAAGGGACAGGCTAATGAAAAACTGTTTTTT.

The rearrangement uses TRBV11-2 and TRBJ1-2; D ambiguous. Between the trimmed V and J ends, which lost 5 bases and 2 bases, there was a span of 9 bases. Germline V gives CDR1 SGHAT, CDR2 FQNNGV. The CDR3 loop spans 13 amino acids. This CDR3 reads CASSPVLNYGYTF. For the CDR3, the DNA is TGTGCCAGCAGCCCCGTCCTAAACTATGGCTACACCTTC.

This clonotype was seen a single time. The rearrangement joins TRBV29-1 to TRBJ1-2; 8 positions agree with TRBD1. The V gene's germline CDR1 is SQVTM and CDR2 ANQGSEA. The CDR3 consists of 13 residues. Trimming took 7 bases from V and 4 from J; bases not matched to a gene: 8. The CDR3 loop reads CSATTGARYGYTF. The DNA for the CDR3 is TGCAGCGCCACGACAGGGGCTCGCTATGGCTACACCTTC.

V usage is TRBV6-6 and J usage is TRBJ1-2; no clear D. The germline V gene encodes CDR1 MNHNY and CDR2 SVGAGI (reference sequence). V shed 9 bases and J shed 4 bases, with 9 bases lying between them. This CDR3 has 11 residues. The CDR3 region has the DNA TGTGCCAGTTTTCAATCCTATGGCTACACCTTC. Translation gives CASFQSYGYTF.

The rearrangement uses TRBV30 and TRBJ1-6, with a tentative D call TRBD1 (5 bases). The CDR3 is 12 amino acids. From germline, CDR1 is GTSNPN and CDR2 SVGIG (reference sequence). V lost 0 bases and J 18 bases, leaving 15 bases between the germline ends. Here the CDR3 reads CAWSVSPGGHHF. The CDR3 bases are TGTGCCTGGAGTGTATCCCCGGGCGGACACCACTTT.

This chain connects TRBV4-3 to TRBJ1-3, with D maybe TRBD1 (6 bases). CDR1 is LGHNA and CDR2 is YSLEER in the germline V gene. V lost 0 bases, J lost 4 bases, and 13 bases lay in between. This CDR3 has 16 amino acids. The CDR3, as DNA: TGCGCCAGCAGCCAAGATATTGGGACAAGAGGAAACACCATATATTTT. This gives the protein CASSQDIGTRGNTIYF.

This clonotype showed up many times. The V call is TRBV12-3 or TRBV12-4, the J call TRBJ1-4; maybe TRBD1 (6 bases). V was trimmed by 2 bases and J by 7 bases, leaving 20 bases between them. This CDR3 region has 17 residues. CDR3 sequence: CASSLSGTIRSGEKLFF. The DNA for the CDR3 is TGTGCCAGCAGTTTATCCGGGACAATCAGATCGGGTGAAAAACTGTTTTTT.

The chain links TRBV28 to TRBJ1-1, with a tentative D call TRBD1 (5 bases). From germline, CDR1 is MDHEN and CDR2 SYDVKM. V was cut by 5 bases and J by 0 bases, with 10 bases left in between. The CDR3 totals 14 residues. CDR3 protein: CASSVDILNTEAFF. CDR3 coding DNA: TGTGCCAGCAGTGTGGACATCTTGAACACTGAAGCTTTCTTT.

This clonotype was recorded at least ten times. The chain uses TRBV3-1 and TRBJ1-1; D remains ambiguous. With 4 bases removed from V and 2 bases from J, the gap between germline ends came to 11 bases. The length of the CDR3 is 14 residues. The germline V gene has CDR1 LGHDT and CDR2 YNNKEL (reference sequence). CDR3 sequence (DNA): TGTGCCAGCAGCCGAAGGGTTACCAACACTGAAGCTTTCTTT. It yields the protein CASSRRVTNTEAFF.

This clonotype was seen ten or more times. This chain links TRBV3-2 with TRBJ2-5; TRBD1 is the table's D call and was not checked against the DNA. TRBV3-2 is marked as a pseudogene. The CDR3 has 14 residues. As DNA, the CDR3 is TGTGCCAGCAGCCAAGGACAGGGTGAAGAGACCCAGTACTTC. This sequence encodes CASSQGQGEETQYF.

The chain uses TRBV4-3 and TRBJ1-6; 7 nucleotides align to TRBD1. Losses at the gene ends were 1 base for V and 10 bases for J; bases not matched to a gene: 13. CDR1 is LGHNA and CDR2 is YSLEER in the germline V gene. The CDR3 is 17 residues long. The CDR3 DNA sequence: TGCGCCAGCAGCCAAGGTCGGGAACAGGGGATATGGTCACCCCTCCACTTT. Amino acids: CASSQGREQGIWSPLHF.

The chain uses TRBV9 and TRBJ1-3; no clear D gene. CDR1 and CDR2 from the germline V gene are SGDLS and YYNGEE. V was clipped by 1 base and J by 0 bases, with 14 bases between them. The CDR3 covers 17 residues. The CDR3 here is CASSVSGDPDSGNTIYF. DNA for the CDR3: TGTGCCAGCAGCGTATCGGGTGACCCTGACTCTGGAAACACCATATATTTT. The full variable domain, its missing parts supplied by reference TRBV9 and TRBJ1-3, is DSGVTQTPKHLITATGQRVTLRCSPRSGDLSVYWYQQSLDQGLQFLIQYYNGEERAKGNILERFSAQQFPDLHSELNLSSLELGDSALYFCASSVSGDPDSGNTIYFGEGSWLTVV.

Ten or more counts support this clonotype. V gene TRBV10-2 combines with J gene TRBJ1-4; TRBD1 agrees at 10 bases. The CDR3 is made up of 15 amino acids. The germline V gene has CDR1 WSHSY and CDR2 SAAADI. J was trimmed by 7 bases and V by 0 bases; bases with no gene match: 2. The DNA of the CDR3 is TGCGCCAGCAGTGAGTCGACAGGGGGCGGTGAAAAACTGTTTTTT. Its protein is CASSESTGGGEKLFF.